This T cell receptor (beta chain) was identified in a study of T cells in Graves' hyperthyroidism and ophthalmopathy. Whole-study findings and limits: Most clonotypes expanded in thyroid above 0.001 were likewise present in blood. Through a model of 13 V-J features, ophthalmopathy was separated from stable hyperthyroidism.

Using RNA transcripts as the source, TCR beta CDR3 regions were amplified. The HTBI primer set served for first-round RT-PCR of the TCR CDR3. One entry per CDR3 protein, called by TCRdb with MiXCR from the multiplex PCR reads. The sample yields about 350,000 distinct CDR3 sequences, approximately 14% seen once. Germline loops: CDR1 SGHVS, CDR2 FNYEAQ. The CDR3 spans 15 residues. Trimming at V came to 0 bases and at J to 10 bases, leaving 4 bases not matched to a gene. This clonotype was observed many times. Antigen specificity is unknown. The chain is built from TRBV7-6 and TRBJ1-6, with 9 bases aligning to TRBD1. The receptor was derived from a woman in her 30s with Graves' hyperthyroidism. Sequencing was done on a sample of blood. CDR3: CASSLAGQGPSPLHF. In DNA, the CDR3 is TGTGCCAGCAGCTTAGCGGGACAGGGTCCATCACCCCTCCACTTT.